These T cell receptor beta chains were read from a single sample in a study of tumor-infiltrating lymphocytes in primary liver carcinoma. TCRdb called the multiplex PCR reads again in MiXCR, with one record for every CDR3 protein. The sample includes 45,000 or so distinct CDR3 sequences, approximately 71% of them seen just once. The sample comprised tumor-adjacent normal liver tissue. These receptors all come from a woman aged 25 to 39 with primary liver carcinoma and hepatitis B virus infection. Each CDR3 is given with its conserved first and last residue. The D gene is left open where the match is weak. Clone size is given for some rows only: seen once, a few or many times, or a class if the clone is expanded.

>.|.|TRBV10-3|TRBJ2-7
CAISQKEPYEQYF
TGTGCCATCAGTCAGAAGGAGCCCTACGAGCAGTACTTC
>many|.|TRBV28|TRBJ2-3
CASSLIRGADTQYF
TGTGCCAGCAGCTTGATCAGGGGGGCAGATACGCAGTATTTT
>.|.|TRBV5-6|TRBJ1-1
CASSFWRRRGAFF
TGTGCCAGTAGCTTTTGGCGCCGCAGGGGAGCTTTCTTT
>.|TRBD1|TRBV6-6|TRBJ1-1
CASSFRQGASPAEAFF
TGTGCCAGCAGTTTCCGACAGGGGGCGAGTCCCGCTGAAGCTTTCTTT
>.|TRBD2|TRBV6-6|TRBJ2-2
CASSYSLESGSFPNTGELFF
TGTGCCAGCAGTTACAGCCTCGAGAGCGGGAGTTTCCCGAACACCGGGGAGCTGTTTTTT
>.|.|TRBV4-2|TRBJ1-1
CASSLGRYTEAFF
TGTGCTAGCAGCCTAGGACGGTACACTGAAGCTTTCTTC
>.|TRBD2|TRBV7-8|TRBJ2-3
CTNSLGAGAPGDTRYF
TGTACCAACAGCTTAGGAGCGGGAGCGCCTGGTGATACGCGGTATTTT
>.|.|TRBV4-1|TRBJ2-5
CASSQEDRAVTQYF
TGCGCAAGCAGCCAAGAAGATAGGGCCGTGACCCAGTACTTT
>many|.|TRBV7-9|TRBJ1-2
CASSLPTGTPNYGYTF
TGTGCCAGCAGCTTACCGACGGGGACACCCAACTATGGCTACACCTTC
>medium-sized|TRBD1|TRBV6-2/TRBV6-3|TRBJ2-5
CASSILPGTGGETQYF
TGTGCCAGCAGCATCCTCCCCGGGACAGGAGGGGAGACCCAGTACTTC
>.|TRBD2|TRBV4-1|TRBJ2-1
CASSQPGTSGNEKSF
TGCGCCAGCAGCCAACCCGGGACTAGCGGTAATGAGAAGTCCTTC
>many|TRBD1|TRBV7-9|TRBJ1-5
CASRLDRAQPQHF
TGTGCCAGCAGGCTGGACAGGGCTCAGCCCCAGCATTTT
>.|.|TRBV29-1|TRBJ1-2
CSAGHGVDGYTF
TGCAGCGCTGGACATGGGGTTGATGGCTACACCTTC
>.|TRBD2|TRBV5-4|TRBJ2-1
CTSSSLAGEVNEQFF
TGTACCAGCAGCTCCCTAGCGGGAGAGGTCAATGAGCAGTTCTTC
>.|.|TRBV11-2|TRBJ2-1
CVSGHRGAYNEQLF
TGTGTCAGCGGCCATCGAGGGGCCTACAATGAGCAGCTCTTC
>.|.|TRBV12-3/TRBV12-4|TRBJ1-1
CVSGFGTRANTEAFF
TGTGTCAGTGGTTTTGGTACAAGAGCGAACACTGAAGCATTCTTT
>.|.|TRBV14|TRBJ2-7
CASSPCRGWGAYEQYF
TGTGCCAGCAGCCCGTGCAGGGGTTGGGGAGCCTACGAGCAGTACTTC
>.|.|TRBV12-3/TRBV12-4|TRBJ2-5
CASTFEGGVQETQYF
TGTGCCAGCACTTTCGAGGGGGGCGTACAAGAGACCCAGTACTTC
>.|.|TRBV6-6|TRBJ2-7
CAIGTPSDNEQYF
TGTGCCATCGGGACACCCTCGGACAATGAGCAGTACTTC
>.|.|TRBV11-2|TRBJ1-1
CAGSPGTEDYF
TGTGCCGGCAGCCCCGGGACTGAAGATTACTTT
>many|.|TRBV11-3|TRBJ1-6
CASSFKWSYNSPLHF
TGTGCCAGCAGCTTTAAGTGGAGCTATAATTCACCCCTCCACTTT
>once|TRBD1|TRBV11-2|TRBJ1-2
CASNRRGRGDYGYTF
TGCGCCAGCAATCGCAGGGGGCGCGGGGACTATGGCTACACCTTC
>.|.|TRBV11-1|TRBJ1-1
CAGRLVQDTEAFF
TGTGCCGGCCGCTTAGTGCAGGACACTGAAGCTTTCTTT
>.|.|TRBV7-8|TRBJ1-2
CASLGVEGCAF
TGTGCCAGCTTAGGGGTTGAGGGCTGCGCCTTC
>many|.|TRBV25-1|TRBJ1-2
CASREDRSYGYTF
TGTGCCAGCAGGGAAGACAGGTCCTATGGCTACACCTTC
>.|.|TRBV6-5|TRBJ2-1
CVSSLGGQRPNEQFF
TGTGTCAGCAGTTTAGGAGGGCAAAGACCCAATGAGCAGTTCTTC
>many|TRBD2|TRBV5-1|TRBJ2-5
CASSLAGNQETQYF
TGCGCCAGCAGCTTAGCGGGGAACCAAGAGACCCAGTACTTC
>.|TRBD1|TRBV4-3|TRBJ1-2
CSSSQADRGNYGYTF
TGCTCTAGCAGCCAAGCCGACAGGGGGAACTATGGCTACACCTTC
>many|.|TRBV7-9|TRBJ2-1
CASSSKGTSRNPEQFF
TGTGCCAGCAGCTCCAAGGGCACTAGCAGAAACCCTGAGCAGTTCTTC
>.|TRBD1|TRBV5-4|TRBJ2-1
CASSPGTGKVNEQLF
TGTGCCAGCAGCCCCGGGACAGGGAAAGTCAATGAGCAGCTCTTT
>.|.|TRBV11-2|TRBJ2-2
CASGPDPQLNTGELFF
TGTGCCAGCGGCCCCGATCCCCAATTGAACACCGGGGAGTTGTTCTTT
>.|.|TRBV10-3|TRBJ1-4
CAIISGSDNEKLFF
TGTGCCATCATATCTGGATCCGACAATGAAAAACTGTTTTTT
>.|TRBD2|TRBV11-2|TRBJ2-7
CAGSLAATSGLFVYF
TGTGCCGGCAGCTTAGCAGCGACTAGCGGCCTCTTTGTGTACTTC
>.|.|TRBV7-9|TRBJ2-7
CASSPSGTHAYVQYF
TGTGCCAGCAGTCCCTCCGGGACACATGCCTACGTGCAGTACTTC
>.|.|TRBV11-3|TRBJ1-6
CASSTKGYSPLHF
TGTGCCAGCAGCACTAAGGGGTATTCACCCCTCCACTTT
>.|TRBD2|TRBV7-3|TRBJ2-5
CASSLIETSGRKGKKETQYF
TGTGCCAGCAGCTTAATCGAAACTAGCGGGAGGAAGGGGAAAAAAGAGACCCAGTACTTC
>few|.|TRBV6-5|TRBJ2-1
CASRGNYNEQFF
TGTGCCAGCAGAGGGAATTACAATGAGCAGTTCTTC
>many|.|TRBV6-1|TRBJ2-6
CASSEFGSSGTNVLTF
TGTGCCAGCAGTGAGTTTGGGTCGTCTGGGACCAACGTCCTGACTTTC
>medium-sized|.|TRBV29-1|TRBJ2-2
CSVGRRDTGELFF
TGCAGCGTTGGGAGACGAGACACCGGGGAGCTGTTTTTT
>.|.|TRBV10-2|TRBJ2-3
CASSNGQGTDMQYF
TGCGCCAGCAGTAATGGCCAAGGCACAGATATGCAGTATTTT
>.|.|TRBV6-2/TRBV6-3|TRBJ2-6
CASSRHDSGANVPTF
TGTGCCAGTAGTCGGCACGACTCTGGGGCCAACGTCCCGACTTTC
>.|.|TRBV20-1|TRBJ1-4
CSTDHATNEKLFF
TGCAGTACCGACCATGCAACTAATGAAAAACTGTTTTTT
>few|.|TRBV11-2|TRBJ2-7
CASSLDRTWHYEQYF
TGTGCCAGCAGCTTAGACAGGACATGGCACTACGAGCAATACTTC
>.|TRBD2|TRBV29-1|TRBJ2-2
CSTGRTDTGELSF
TGCAGTACCGGGAGGACGGACACCGGGGAGCTGTCTTTT
>.|.|TRBV12-3/TRBV12-4|TRBJ2-5
CASGTYPGSGETQYF
TGTGCCAGCGGCACCTACCCCGGAAGCGGAGAGACTCAGTACTTC
>.|.|TRBV4-1|TRBJ2-2
CASSPDLPAGELLF
TGCGCCAGCAGCCCCGATCTCCCGGCCGGGGAGCTGCTTTTT
>few|.|TRBV6-2/TRBV6-3|TRBJ1-1
CASSPTPALTAIF
TGTGCCAGCAGCCCGACGCCGGCCCTAACGGCTATCTTT
>.|.|TRBV4-1|TRBJ2-1
CVSSQDYLNGQFF
TGCGTCAGCAGCCAAGATTATCTCAATGGGCAGTTCTTC
>.|.|TRBV6-1|TRBJ1-2
CTNSIGEVDGYTF
TGTACCAACAGTATAGGCGAGGTGGATGGCTACACCTTC
>few|.|TRBV20-1|TRBJ1-5
CSAGDGEKGYQPQHF
TGCAGTGCAGGTGACGGTGAAAAAGGTTATCAGCCCCAGCATTTT